Listed below are T cell receptor beta chains from one sample, sequenced in a study of beta chain features in type 1 diabetes. This table comes from immunoSEQ multiplex PCR, and its TCRdb copy is limited to in-frame clones, with some not included. The sample includes around 44,000 clones, over 50% of them seen just once. Source material: Tregs from blood. The receptor set was obtained from a woman aged 18-35 years in good health. Both conserved end residues are part of each CDR3. A D gene is named only where the DNA matches it firmly. A clone size is listed for some rows: how often the clone was seen (once, few, many), or a class if it is expanded.

j_call: TRBJ2-1
v_call: TRBV19
clone_size: few
d_call: TRBD1
cdr3_nt: TGTGCCAGTCTCGACCGGGACAGGGGGTATGAGCAGTTCTTC
cdr3_aa: CASLDRDRGYEQFF

j_call: TRBJ1-2
v_call: TRBV28
clone_size: NA
d_call: NA
cdr3_nt: TGTGCCAGCAGTGAAACCGGACAGTCATTCGGATCTGGCTACACCTTC
cdr3_aa: CASSETGQSFGSGYTF

j_call: TRBJ1-2
v_call: TRBV28
clone_size: NA
d_call: TRBD1
cdr3_nt: TGTGCCAGCAGGGGGGCCGGGACAGGGGGCGGCTATGGCTACACCTTC
cdr3_aa: CASRGAGTGGGYGYTF

j_call: TRBJ2-6
v_call: TRBV19
clone_size: few
d_call: NA
cdr3_nt: TGTGCCAGTAGTATGAGCTCTGGGGCCAACGTCCTGACTTTC
cdr3_aa: CASSMSSGANVLTF

j_call: TRBJ1-5
v_call: TRBV4-1
clone_size: NA
d_call: NA
cdr3_nt: TGCGCCAGCAGCCAAGGGGGAGAGAATAGCAATCAGCCCCAGCATTTT
cdr3_aa: CASSQGGENSNQPQHF

j_call: TRBJ2-4
v_call: TRBV5-1
clone_size: NA
d_call: NA
cdr3_nt: TGCGCCAGCAGCCTTGGACAGATTCTAGCCAAAAACATTCAGTACTTC
cdr3_aa: CASSLGQILAKNIQYF

j_call: TRBJ2-2
v_call: TRBV5-1
clone_size: NA
d_call: NA
cdr3_nt: TGCGCCAGCAGCTTGGCCGGGGGGCTGAACACCGGGGAGCTGTTTTTT
cdr3_aa: CASSLAGGLNTGELFF

j_call: TRBJ1-2
v_call: TRBV4-1
clone_size: NA
d_call: NA
cdr3_nt: TGCGCCAGCAGCCAAGGACTGGTTGACGGATATGGCTACACCTTC
cdr3_aa: CASSQGLVDGYGYTF

j_call: TRBJ1-4
v_call: TRBV7-9
clone_size: once
d_call: TRBD1
cdr3_nt: TGTGCCAGCAGCCCCGGACAGGGATACGAAAAACTGTTTTTT
cdr3_aa: CASSPGQGYEKLFF

j_call: TRBJ2-7
v_call: TRBV28
clone_size: few
d_call: NA
cdr3_nt: TGTGCCAGCAGCCCGGGAGTCCGACAATCCTACGAGCAGTACTTC
cdr3_aa: CASSPGVRQSYEQYF

j_call: TRBJ2-1
v_call: TRBV5-6
clone_size: once
d_call: NA
cdr3_nt: TGTGCCAGCAGCTTGTGGGGGGTTAATGAGCAGTTCTTC
cdr3_aa: CASSLWGVNEQFF

j_call: TRBJ2-3
v_call: TRBV7-2
clone_size: once
d_call: NA
cdr3_nt: TGTGCCAGCAGTCGCGATCTAGCGCTAAACACAGATACGCAGTATTTT
cdr3_aa: CASSRDLALNTDTQYF

j_call: TRBJ1-1
v_call: TRBV27
clone_size: few
d_call: NA
cdr3_nt: TGTGCCAGCACCAACAACGCGAACACTGAAGCTTTCTTT
cdr3_aa: CASTNNANTEAFF

j_call: TRBJ2-5
v_call: TRBV30
clone_size: NA
d_call: TRBD1
cdr3_nt: TGTGCCTGGACAGAGCAACTTATCGGGACAGCCACCCAGTACTTC
cdr3_aa: CAWTEQLIGTATQYF

j_call: TRBJ2-4
v_call: TRBV27
clone_size: NA
d_call: NA
cdr3_nt: TGTGCCAGCAGTTTAAACAGAGCCCCGAACATTCAGTACTTC
cdr3_aa: CASSLNRAPNIQYF

j_call: TRBJ2-1
v_call: TRBV19
clone_size: NA
d_call: TRBD2
cdr3_nt: TGTGCCAGTAGTTTCGGACTAGCGGGAGACGAGCAGTTCTTC
cdr3_aa: CASSFGLAGDEQFF

j_call: TRBJ2-7
v_call: TRBV29-1
clone_size: NA
d_call: NA
cdr3_nt: TGCAGCGCTTCTAGGTCAAAAGCCGAGCAGTACTTC
cdr3_aa: CSASRSKAEQYF

j_call: TRBJ1-2
v_call: TRBV5-4
clone_size: NA
d_call: TRBD1
cdr3_nt: TGTGCCAGCAGCCGGGACAGGGGAAATAACTATGGCTACACCTTC
cdr3_aa: CASSRDRGNNYGYTF

j_call: TRBJ2-7
v_call: TRBV28
clone_size: NA
d_call: NA
cdr3_nt: TGTGCCAGCAGCCCCCGGTACGAGCAGTACTTC
cdr3_aa: CASSPRYEQYF

j_call: TRBJ2-1
v_call: TRBV28
clone_size: NA
d_call: TRBD2
cdr3_nt: TGTGCCAGCAGTTCTACCCCCCATTCTAGCGGCACGCACAATGAGCAGTTCTTC
cdr3_aa: CASSSTPHSSGTHNEQFF

j_call: TRBJ2-7
v_call: TRBV6-6
clone_size: few
d_call: NA
cdr3_nt: TGTGCCAGCGCCAGTTCCCTCGAGCAGTACTTC
cdr3_aa: CASASSLEQYF

j_call: TRBJ1-2
v_call: TRBV19
clone_size: NA
d_call: TRBD1
cdr3_nt: TGTGCCAGTAGTATCGACAGGGCTGTTGGCTACACCTTC
cdr3_aa: CASSIDRAVGYTF

j_call: TRBJ1-1
v_call: TRBV10-3
clone_size: few
d_call: NA
cdr3_nt: TGTGCCATCTCCAGGGAGGGCATAGAAGCTTTCTTT
cdr3_aa: CAISREGIEAFF

j_call: TRBJ2-1
v_call: TRBV19
clone_size: NA
d_call: TRBD1
cdr3_nt: TGTGCCAGTAGTATAGACCCCCCGGGACAGGGAGGGAATGAGCAGTTCTTC
cdr3_aa: CASSIDPPGQGGNEQFF

j_call: TRBJ2-5
v_call: TRBV28
clone_size: NA
d_call: TRBD1
cdr3_nt: TGTGCCAGCAGCCCGAGGACAGGGGAAAAAGAGACCCAGTACTTC
cdr3_aa: CASSPRTGEKETQYF

j_call: TRBJ2-7
v_call: TRBV7-9
clone_size: NA
d_call: NA
cdr3_nt: TGTGCCAGCAGCTTACGGGGGGCGGTCAAGGACGAGCAGTACTTC
cdr3_aa: CASSLRGAVKDEQYF

j_call: TRBJ2-7
v_call: TRBV7-2
clone_size: few
d_call: TRBD2
cdr3_nt: TGTGCCAGCAGCACTCAAGCGGGAGCGAGGAACGAGCAGTACTTC
cdr3_aa: CASSTQAGARNEQYF

j_call: TRBJ1-1
v_call: TRBV18
clone_size: NA
d_call: NA
cdr3_nt: TGTGCCAGCTCACCGACAAATATGAACACTGAAGCTTTCTTT
cdr3_aa: CASSPTNMNTEAFF